Listed below are T cell receptor beta chains from one sample, sequenced in a study of blood T cells in healthy people across ages. TCRdb ran MiXCR on the 5' RACE reads and lists one entry per CDR3 protein. The sample records about 640,000 distinct CDR3 sequences, 58% being singletons. Source material: blood. Source of these receptors: a man between 60 and 70 years old in good health. Each CDR3 is given with its conserved first and last residue. D genes are given only for firm matches. The size of a clone is reported for some rows only, either as once, few or many, or as a class for expanded clones.

V: TRBV25-1
J: TRBJ2-5
D: TRBD1
size: .
CDR3: CASSDRQGRETQYF
DNA: TGTGCCAGCAGTGATAGACAGGGTCGGGAGACCCAGTACTTC

V: TRBV12-3/TRBV12-4
J: TRBJ1-4
D: TRBD1
size: .
CDR3: CASSRGQGYRKLFF
DNA: TGTGCCAGCAGCCGGGGACAGGGATACAGAAAACTGTTTTTT

V: TRBV20-1
J: TRBJ2-2
D: TRBD1
size: .
CDR3: CSATQGANTGELFF
DNA: TGCAGTGCTACCCAGGGGGCGAACACCGGGGAGCTGTTTTTT

V: TRBV7-9
J: TRBJ2-3
D: .
size: .
CDR3: CASSFDGNSDTQYF
DNA: TGTGCCAGCAGCTTCGACGGGAATTCAGATACGCAGTATTTT

V: TRBV7-9
J: TRBJ2-7
D: .
size: few
CDR3: CASSSQGGLQYF
DNA: TGTGCCAGCAGCTCCCAGGGAGGCCTTCAGTACTTC

V: TRBV5-1
J: TRBJ2-7
D: TRBD1
size: few
CDR3: CASSGTGNEQYF
DNA: TGTGCCAGCAGTGGGACAGGGAACGAGCAGTACTTC

V: TRBV11-2
J: TRBJ2-1
D: .
size: once
CDR3: CASSQSVSNEQFF
DNA: TGTGCCAGCAGTCAATCAGTTTCCAATGAGCAGTTCTTC

V: TRBV4-1
J: TRBJ1-6
D: TRBD1
size: .
CDR3: CASSQAGGQNNSPLHF
DNA: TGCGCCAGCAGCCAAGCGGGGGGACAGAATAATTCACCCCTCCACTTT

V: TRBV2
J: TRBJ1-2
D: .
size: .
CDR3: CASSEAQRAGGYTF
DNA: TGTGCCAGCAGTGAAGCGCAAAGGGCGGGTGGCTACACCTTC

V: TRBV3-1
J: TRBJ2-7
D: .
size: .
CDR3: CASSREVGDLSYEQYF
DNA: TGTGCCAGCAGCCGGGAGGTGGGGGACCTCTCCTACGAGCAGTACTTC

V: TRBV4-2
J: TRBJ2-1
D: .
size: few
CDR3: CASSPERASYNEQFF
DNA: TGTGCCAGCAGCCCTGAACGGGCTTCCTACAATGAGCAGTTCTTC

V: TRBV6-2/TRBV6-3
J: TRBJ1-5
D: TRBD1
size: .
CDR3: CASSYSTGGNQPQHF
DNA: TGTGCCAGCAGTTACTCCACAGGGGGGAATCAGCCCCAGCATTTT

V: TRBV19
J: TRBJ1-2
D: .
size: .
CDR3: CASSIGDVSYGYTF
DNA: TGTGCCAGTAGTATTGGCGACGTCTCGTATGGCTACACCTTC

V: TRBV7-2
J: TRBJ1-2
D: .
size: .
CDR3: CASSPMPGGNYGYTF
DNA: TGTGCCAGCAGCCCGATGCCTGGGGGCAACTATGGCTACACCTTC

V: TRBV28
J: TRBJ2-3
D: TRBD2
size: .
CDR3: CATSVGGEDTQYF
DNA: TGTGCCACCAGCGTCGGGGGGGAGGATACGCAGTATTTT

V: TRBV20-1
J: TRBJ1-2
D: TRBD1
size: .
CDR3: CSASGQGAGGGPNYGYTF
DNA: TGCAGTGCTAGCGGGCAGGGGGCGGGGGGAGGACCTAACTATGGCTACACCTTC

V: TRBV12-3/TRBV12-4
J: TRBJ2-7
D: .
size: few
CDR3: CASSAFRAHGEQYF
DNA: TGTGCCAGCAGTGCCTTCCGGGCCCACGGCGAGCAGTACTTC

V: TRBV7-3
J: TRBJ2-1
D: TRBD2
size: .
CDR3: CASSLRSAGNNEQFF
DNA: TGTGCCAGCAGCTTACGGTCAGCGGGGAACAATGAGCAGTTCTTC

V: TRBV27
J: TRBJ2-1
D: TRBD2
size: few
CDR3: CASSLAGQAGGYEQFF
DNA: TGTGCCAGCAGTCTCGCGGGTCAAGCGGGGGGTTATGAGCAGTTCTTC

V: TRBV25-1
J: TRBJ2-5
D: .
size: .
CDR3: CASRVEGVGTQYF
DNA: TGTGCCAGCAGGGTAGAGGGGGTTGGGACCCAGTACTTC

V: TRBV28
J: TRBJ1-4
D: .
size: .
CDR3: CASSLGGTLVATNEKLFF
DNA: TGTGCCAGCAGTTTAGGCGGGACGTTAGTTGCAACTAATGAAAAACTGTTTTTT

V: TRBV4-2
J: TRBJ2-6
D: .
size: .
CDR3: CASSQDLGGQSGANVLTF
DNA: TGTGCCAGCAGCCAAGATCTTGGGGGGCAATCGGGGGCCAACGTCCTGACTTTC

V: TRBV15
J: TRBJ2-5
D: TRBD1
size: .
CDR3: CATSRDTGGTATQYF
DNA: TGTGCCACCAGCAGAGATACAGGGGGCACGGCGACCCAGTACTTC

V: TRBV5-1
J: TRBJ1-2
D: TRBD1
size: .
CDR3: CASSLEAGGANGYTF
DNA: TGCGCCAGCAGCTTGGAGGCAGGGGGCGCGAATGGCTACACCTTC